This record looks at one TCR beta chain sequence and its context. From germline, CDR1 is GTSNPN and CDR2 SVGIG (reference sequence). This CDR3 is 15 amino acids long. The V gene lost 0 bases and the J gene lost 1 base, with 9 bases spanning the gap. This entry comes from a study of T-cell reconstitution after alpha-beta-depleted transplantation in children. Preparing the TCRbeta library involved the use of unique molecular identifiers. TCRdb fed the PCR reads into MiXCR, producing one record per CDR3 protein. There are about 480,000 distinct CDR3 sequences in the sample; roughly an eighth occur only once, and 5% to 6% lies in the top ten.

The TCR originated in a human donor who donated a stem cell graft to a child with combined immunodeficiency. The V gene is TRBV30, the J gene TRBJ2-2; D remains unclear. The specimen was PBMCs from the stem cell graft donor, collected from the stem cell graft. In DNA form, the CDR3 reads TGTGCCTGGAGTGTTTTAAGGGAGAACACCGGGGAGCTGTTTTTT. Encoded protein: CAWSVLRENTGELFF.